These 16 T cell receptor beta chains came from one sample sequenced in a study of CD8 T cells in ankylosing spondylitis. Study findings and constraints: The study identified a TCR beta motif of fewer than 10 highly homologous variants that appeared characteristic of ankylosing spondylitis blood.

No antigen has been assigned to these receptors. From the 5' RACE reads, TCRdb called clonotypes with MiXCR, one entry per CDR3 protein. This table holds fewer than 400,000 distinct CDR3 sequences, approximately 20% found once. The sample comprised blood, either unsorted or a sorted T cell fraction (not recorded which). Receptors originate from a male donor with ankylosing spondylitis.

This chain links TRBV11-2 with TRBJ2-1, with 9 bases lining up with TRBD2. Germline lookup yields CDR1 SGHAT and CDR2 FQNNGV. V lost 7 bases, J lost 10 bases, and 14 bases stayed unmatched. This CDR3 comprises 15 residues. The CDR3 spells CASTVRPGLAREQFF. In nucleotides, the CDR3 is TGTGCCAGCACCGTCAGACCGGGACTAGCACGCGAGCAGTTCTTC.

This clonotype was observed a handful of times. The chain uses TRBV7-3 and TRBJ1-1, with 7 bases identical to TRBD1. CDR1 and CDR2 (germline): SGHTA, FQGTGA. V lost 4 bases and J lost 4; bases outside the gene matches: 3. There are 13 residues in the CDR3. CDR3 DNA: TGTGCCAGCAGCTCAGGGGGGCCCACTGAAGCTTTCTTT. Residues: CASSSGGPTEAFF.

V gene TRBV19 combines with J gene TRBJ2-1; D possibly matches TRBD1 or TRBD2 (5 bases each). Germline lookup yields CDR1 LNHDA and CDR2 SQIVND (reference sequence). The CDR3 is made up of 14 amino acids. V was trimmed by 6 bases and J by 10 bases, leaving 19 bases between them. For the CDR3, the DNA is TGTGCCAGTAGCCCGCCGGCGGCGAGGGGAGAGCAGTTCTTC. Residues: CASSPPAARGEQFF. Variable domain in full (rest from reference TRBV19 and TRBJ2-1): DGGITQSPKYLFRKEGQNVTLSCEQNLNHDAMYWYRQDPGQGLRLIYYSQIVNDFQKGDIAEGYSVSREKKESFPLTVTSAQKNPTAFYLCASSPPAARGEQFFGPGTRLTVL.

The CDR3 DNA follows: TGCGCCAGCAGACTCCCGGGAGGCTATGCCACAGATACGCAGTATTTT. Translation: CASRLPGGYATDTQYF. This chain links TRBV5-1 with TRBJ2-3; 7 bases align to TRBD2. Germline assignment: CDR1 SGHRS and CDR2 YFSETQ. Trimming at V came to 5 bases and at J to 2 bases, leaving 11 bases not matched to a gene. The CDR3 consists of 16 residues. Full variable domain (rest looked up from reference TRBV5-1 and TRBJ2-3): KAGVTQTPRYLIKTRGQQVTLSCSPISGHRSVSWYQQTPGQGLQFLFEYFSETQRNKGNFPGRFSGRQFSNSRSEMNVSTLELGDSALYLCASRLPGGYATDTQYFGPGTRLTVL.

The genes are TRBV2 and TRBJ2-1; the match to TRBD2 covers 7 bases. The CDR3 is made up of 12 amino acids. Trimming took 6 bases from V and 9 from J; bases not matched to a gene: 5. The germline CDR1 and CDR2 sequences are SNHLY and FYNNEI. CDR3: CASSLGGFEQFF. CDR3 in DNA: TGTGCCAGCAGCCTGGGAGGGTTTGAGCAGTTCTTC.

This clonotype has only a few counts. The CDR3 region is CASSLGARSYNEQFF. CDR3 DNA: TGTGCCAGCAGCTTAGGGGCTCGCTCCTACAATGAGCAGTTCTTC. The V call is TRBV7-8, the J call TRBJ2-1; D unresolved. Trimming removed 1 base at V and 0 bases at J, with 7 bases between. The germline V gene has CDR1 SGHVS and CDR2 FQNEAQ. The CDR3 spans 15 residues.

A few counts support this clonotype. CDR3 in amino acids: CASGVAGDADTQYF. CDR3 bases: TGTGCCAGCGGGGTGGCGGGAGATGCAGATACGCAGTATTTT. This chain links TRBV2 with TRBJ2-3; 7 bases map to TRBD2. Germline V gives CDR1 SNHLY, CDR2 FYNNEI. V lost 8 bases and J lost 4; bases outside the gene matches: 9. The CDR3 consists of 14 residues.

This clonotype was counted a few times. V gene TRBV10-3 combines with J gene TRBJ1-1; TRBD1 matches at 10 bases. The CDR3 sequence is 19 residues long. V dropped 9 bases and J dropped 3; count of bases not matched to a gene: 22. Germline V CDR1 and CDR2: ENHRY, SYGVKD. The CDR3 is CAITGTGEKGQDNYTEAFF. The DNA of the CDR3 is TGTGCCATTACCGGGACAGGGGAAAAGGGACAGGACAATTACACTGAAGCTTTCTTT.

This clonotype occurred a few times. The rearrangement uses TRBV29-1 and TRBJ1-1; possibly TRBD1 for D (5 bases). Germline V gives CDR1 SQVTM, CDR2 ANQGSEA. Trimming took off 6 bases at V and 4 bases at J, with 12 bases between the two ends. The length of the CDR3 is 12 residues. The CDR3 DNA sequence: TGCAGCGTGGGGAGACAGCTCACTGAAGCTTTCTTT. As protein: CSVGRQLTEAFF.

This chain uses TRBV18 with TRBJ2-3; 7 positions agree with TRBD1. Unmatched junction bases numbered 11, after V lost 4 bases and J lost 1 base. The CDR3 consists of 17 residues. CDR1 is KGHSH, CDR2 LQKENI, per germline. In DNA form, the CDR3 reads TGTGCCAGCTCACTAGCTACAGGGGAAGGTGGCACAGATACGCAGTATTTT. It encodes CASSLATGEGGTDTQYF.

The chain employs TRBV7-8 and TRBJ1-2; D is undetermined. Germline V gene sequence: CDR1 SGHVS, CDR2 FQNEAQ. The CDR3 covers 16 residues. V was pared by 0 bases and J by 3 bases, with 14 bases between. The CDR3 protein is CASSLALDSSDYGYTF. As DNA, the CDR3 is TGTGCCAGCAGCTTAGCGCTGGATTCCAGTGACTATGGCTACACCTTC.

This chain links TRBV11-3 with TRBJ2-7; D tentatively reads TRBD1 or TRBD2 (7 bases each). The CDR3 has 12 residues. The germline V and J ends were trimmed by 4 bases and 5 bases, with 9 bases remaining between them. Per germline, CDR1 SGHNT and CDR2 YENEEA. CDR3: CASSSGGDEQYF. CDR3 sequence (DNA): TGTGCCAGCAGCTCAGGGGGGGACGAGCAGTACTTC.

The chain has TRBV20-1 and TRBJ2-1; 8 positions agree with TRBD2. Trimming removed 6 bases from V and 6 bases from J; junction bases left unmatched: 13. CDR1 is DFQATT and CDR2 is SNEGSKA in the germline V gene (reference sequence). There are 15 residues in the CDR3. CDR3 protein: CSARRGSGNVNEQFF. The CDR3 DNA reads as TGCAGTGCCCGTAGGGGTAGCGGGAACGTCAATGAGCAGTTCTTC.

The DNA for the CDR3 is TGTGCCAGCAGCGTAGATCTAGCGGGAGCTGAGCAGTTCTTC. Encoded protein: CASSVDLAGAEQFF. The chain links TRBV9 to TRBJ2-1; 10 nucleotides agree with TRBD2. This CDR3 contains 14 residues. CDR1 is SGDLS, CDR2 YYNGEE, per germline. Germline trimming cut 0 bases from V and 9 bases from J; bases unmatched to any gene: 3.

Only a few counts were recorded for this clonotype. CDR3 loop: CAIRPQGIEEKLFF. The CDR3, as DNA: TGTGCCATCAGACCTCAGGGGATTGAGGAAAAACTGTTTTTT. This chain connects TRBV10-3 to TRBJ1-4; a possible D gene is TRBD1 (6 bases). There are 14 residues in the CDR3. The germline CDR1 and CDR2 sequences are ENHRY and SYGVKD. V was shortened by 6 bases and J by 8 bases, with 16 bases between the two germline ends.

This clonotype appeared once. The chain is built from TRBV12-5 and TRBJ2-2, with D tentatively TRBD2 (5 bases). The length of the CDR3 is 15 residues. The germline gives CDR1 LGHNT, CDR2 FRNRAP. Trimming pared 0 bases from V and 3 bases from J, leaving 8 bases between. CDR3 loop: CASGLVGVDTGELFF. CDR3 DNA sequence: TGTGCTAGTGGTTTGGTCGGGGTGGACACCGGGGAGCTGTTTTTT.